The TCR beta chain under discussion was sequenced for a study of shared clonotypes between healthy human individuals. The wider study: Aged between 18 and 49, the donors were a couple of women and three men.

Loaded into unsorted PBMC replicate PCRs was around 300 ng DNA, some 27,000 T cell genomes. Assay used: immunoSEQ multiplex PCR; TCRdb lists only in-frame clones, some missing. The sample records around 500,000 clones, 70% to 80% being singletons. The CDR3 runs 17 residues. Germline V lookup: CDR1 SGHRS, CDR2 YFSETQ. Trimming pared 0 bases from V and 0 bases from J, leaving 16 bases between. Healthy HIV-negative adults with no recent acute infections or vaccinations were recruited as donors. Unsorted samples, those not sorted, used roughly 87 million PBMCs for genomic DNA. The source material was PBMCs. The V gene is TRBV5-1, the J gene TRBJ2-7; D perhaps matches TRBD2 (6 bases). The clonotype comes from a woman between 40 and 55 years old in good health. Some clones in this sample may be carry-over from other donors' samples. The CDR3 loop is CASSLGHVGGRSYEQYF. CDR3 in DNA: TGCGCCAGCAGCTTGGGTCATGTGGGAGGCCGCTCCTACGAGCAGTACTTC.